These T cell receptor beta chains were read from a single sample in a study of shared clonotypes between healthy human individuals. Here immunoSEQ multiplex PCR was the method, and the copy in TCRdb shows in-frame clones only, minus some. This sample has roughly 1,000,000 clones, with approximately 80% found just once. The sample consisted of memory CD4+ T cells from PBMCs. These TCRs come from a man younger than 30 in good health. Some clones in this sample may be carry-over from other donors' samples. CDR3s include the opening cysteine and the closing phenylalanine or tryptophan. A D gene is named only where the DNA matches it firmly. Size is omitted from some rows. Given values are once, few, many or a class for expanded clones.

clone_size d_call j_call cdr3_length v_call cdr3_aa cdr3_nt
- - TRBJ2-4 14 TRBV4-1 CASSQDRPGNIQYF TGCGCCAGCAGCCAAGATCGGCCAGGGAACATTCAGTACTTC
- - TRBJ1-3 14 TRBV7-2 CASSFYNGGNTIYF TGTGCCAGCAGCTTCTACAACGGCGGAAACACCATATATTTT
- TRBD1 TRBJ1-4 15 TRBV5-8 CASSLDRGRGEKLFF TGTGCCAGCAGCTTGGACAGGGGGCGGGGTGAAAAACTGTTTTTT
- TRBD2 TRBJ2-7 15 TRBV27 CASSLRVAGAYEQYF TGTGCCAGCAGTTTAAGGGTAGCGGGGGCCTACGAGCAGTACTTC
- TRBD1 TRBJ2-1 13 TRBV28 CASRIQGGNEQFF TGTGCCAGCAGAATACAGGGGGGCAATGAGCAGTTCTTC
once TRBD2 TRBJ2-5 13 TRBV7-3 CASSRAGKGTQYF TGTGCCAGCAGCCGAGCGGGGAAGGGGACCCAGTACTTC
- TRBD1 TRBJ2-7 14 TRBV2 CASSGTGTGYEQYF TGTGCCAGCAGTGGGACAGGGACTGGCTACGAGCAGTACTTC
once TRBD1 TRBJ1-1 14 TRBV6-5 CASSYWDRGTEAFF TGTGCCAGCAGTTACTGGGACAGGGGGACTGAAGCTTTCTTT
- - TRBJ2-3 17 TRBV27 CASSLSRAARGTDTQYF TGTGCCAGCAGTTTATCGCGAGCGGCGAGGGGCACAGATACGCAGTATTTT
- - TRBJ1-1 13 TRBV6-5 CASRWGRDTEAFF TGTGCCAGCAGGTGGGGAAGGGACACTGAAGCTTTCTTT
- - TRBJ1-2 14 TRBV4-1 CASSQAGSNYGYTF TGCGCCAGCAGCCAAGCGGGGTCTAACTATGGCTACACCTTC
- TRBD1 TRBJ1-2 15 TRBV4-2 CASSQGFTGDYGYTF TGTGCCAGCAGCCAAGGGTTCACAGGGGACTATGGCTACACCTTC
- - TRBJ2-2 14 TRBV5-1 CASSLQEPTGELFF TGCGCCAGCAGCTTGCAGGAACCCACCGGGGAGCTGTTTTTT
- - TRBJ1-4 14 TRBV7-2 CASSFVGSNEKLFF TGTGCCAGCAGCTTCGTCGGATCTAATGAAAAACTGTTTTTT
- TRBD2 TRBJ2-5 15 TRBV6-6 CASSYSRQREATQYF TGTGCCAGCAGTTACAGTCGTCAGCGGGAGGCGACCCAGTACTTC
- TRBD1 TRBJ2-7 15 TRBV5-1 CASSSSAGQGYEQYF TGCGCCAGTAGTTCCTCTGCGGGACAGGGCTACGAGCAGTACTTC
- - TRBJ2-7 14 TRBV10-3 CAISESLANYEQYF TGTGCCATCAGTGAGTCGCTGGCAAACTACGAGCAGTACTTC
- TRBD1 TRBJ2-7 13 TRBV6-1 CASIRDRAYEQYF TGTGCCAGCATCCGGGACAGGGCTTACGAGCAGTACTTC
- TRBD1 TRBJ1-4 14 TRBV18 CASSPNTGEEKLFF TGTGCCAGCTCACCAAACACAGGGGAAGAAAAACTGTTTTTT
- TRBD2 TRBJ2-1 15 TRBV7-2 CASRAGTSATLEQFF TGTGCCAGCAGGGCCGGGACTAGCGCCACGCTGGAGCAGTTCTTC
- TRBD2 TRBJ2-3 17 TRBV5-1 CASSLALAGGSTDTQYF TGCGCCAGCAGCTTGGCACTAGCGGGAGGTTCGACAGATACGCAGTATTTT
- TRBD2 TRBJ2-7 18 TRBV28 CASRLPGGARGSMNEQYF TGTGCCAGCAGGCTCCCCGGGGGGGCAAGAGGTAGCATGAACGAGCAGTACTTC
- - TRBJ1-4 16 TRBV7-2 CASSLVGTGGGEKLFF TGTGCCAGCAGCTTAGTAGGGACCGGGGGCGGTGAAAAACTGTTTTTT
- - TRBJ2-5 15 TRBV6-1 CASSEGGARGETQYF TGTGCCAGCAGTGAAGGAGGGGCGAGGGGAGAGACCCAGTACTTC
- TRBD2 TRBJ2-1 14 TRBV10-3 CATHTSGDYNEQFF TGTGCCACCCACACTAGCGGAGATTACAATGAGCAGTTCTTC
- - TRBJ2-5 13 TRBV5-1 CASSLSPLETQYF TGCGCCAGCAGCTTGTCTCCTCTGGAGACCCAGTACTTC
- - TRBJ1-3 17 TRBV9 CASSVDPGGGGGNTIYF TGTGCCAGCAGCGTAGATCCCGGGGGCGGTGGTGGAAACACCATATATTTT
- TRBD1 TRBJ1-5 15 TRBV6-1 CASSEYQGAGQPQHF TGTGCCAGCAGTGAATACCAGGGGGCGGGTCAGCCCCAGCATTTT
- - TRBJ2-7 12 TRBV7-8 CASSKDTYEQYF TGTGCCAGCAGCAAGGACACCTACGAGCAGTACTTC
- - TRBJ2-7 14 TRBV6-5 CASSYGRGTYEQYF TGTGCCAGCAGTTACGGACGGGGTACCTACGAGCAGTACTTC
- TRBD1 TRBJ2-5 14 TRBV7-9 CASSTQGRQETQYF TGTGCCAGCAGCACACAGGGGAGACAAGAGACCCAGTACTTC
- - TRBJ2-1 16 TRBV6-5 CASSSGTGTIYNEQFF TGTGCCAGCAGTTCCGGGACGGGAACGATATACAATGAGCAGTTCTTC
- TRBD2 TRBJ2-1 15 TRBV15 CATSRAAGSGDEQFF TGTGCCACCAGCAGAGCAGCGGGATCGGGCGATGAGCAGTTCTTC
- TRBD1 TRBJ1-2 13 TRBV27 CASSLGQGDGYTF TGTGCCAGCAGTCTCGGACAGGGGGATGGCTACACCTTC
few - TRBJ2-3 14 TRBV7-9 CASSLRGVPDTQYF TGTGCCAGCAGCTTAAGGGGAGTGCCAGATACGCAGTATTTT
- - TRBJ2-1 15 TRBV5-1 CASSLTEPSYNEQFF TGCGCCAGCAGCTTGACAGAGCCCTCCTACAATGAGCAGTTCTTC
few - TRBJ2-7 14 TRBV29-1 CSVEEGTTSYEQYF TGCAGCGTTGAAGAGGGCACGACGTCCTACGAGCAGTACTTC
- TRBD2 TRBJ2-3 16 TRBV5-1 CASSLALAGSTDTQYF TGCGCCAGCAGCTTGGCACTAGCGGGAAGCACAGATACGCAGTATTTT
- TRBD2 TRBJ2-7 17 TRBV4-2 CASSHSALAGGTYEQYF TGTGCCAGCAGCCACTCTGCTCTAGCGGGGGGAACCTACGAGCAGTACTTC
- - TRBJ1-5 15 TRBV7-2 CASSLDGGGNQPQHF TGTGCCAGCAGCTTAGATGGGGGAGGCAATCAGCCCCAGCATTTT
- - TRBJ1-5 14 TRBV6-5 CASSYGGGGQPQHF TGTGCCAGCAGTTACGGGGGGGGCGGTCAGCCCCAGCATTTT
- TRBD1 TRBJ1-5 14 TRBV28 CASSPSTGSQPQHF TGTGCCAGCAGTCCGTCGACAGGGTCTCAGCCCCAGCATTTT
- - TRBJ2-1 11 TRBV20-1 CSASKVNEQFF TGCAGTGCTAGCAAAGTGAATGAGCAGTTCTTC
- - TRBJ1-5 14 TRBV18 CASSPSRGYQPQHF TGTGCCAGCTCACCAAGTAGGGGATATCAGCCCCAGCATTTT
few - TRBJ2-2 17 TRBV7-9 CASSFHEGGGITGELFF TGTGCCAGCAGCTTCCATGAGGGAGGGGGCATCACCGGGGAGCTGTTTTTT
- - TRBJ2-2 14 TRBV7-3 CASSPSGNTGELFF TGTGCCAGCAGCCCCTCCGGGAACACCGGGGAGCTGTTTTTT
- TRBD2 TRBJ2-5 16 TRBV7-2 CASSFHQRGYQETQYF TGTGCCAGCAGCTTCCATCAGCGGGGCTACCAAGAGACCCAGTACTTC
- - TRBJ2-5 11 TRBV5-6 CASSFLETQYF TGTGCCAGCAGCTTCTTAGAGACCCAGTACTTC
- - TRBJ2-1 15 TRBV7-3 CASSLLGNPYNEQFF TGTGCCAGCAGCTTACTAGGGAATCCCTACAATGAGCAGTTCTTC
- TRBD2 TRBJ2-5 18 TRBV15 CATSGGPGLAGPQETQYF TGTGCCACCAGCGGGGGACCGGGACTAGCGGGACCCCAAGAGACCCAGTACTTC
- - TRBJ1-3 17 TRBV19 CASSIPRGTGHRDTIYF TGTGCCAGTAGTATCCCTCGTGGAACAGGGCATCGAGACACCATATATTTT
- TRBD1 TRBJ2-2 16 TRBV18 CASSPTGTANTGELFF TGTGCCAGCTCACCCACCGGGACAGCTAACACCGGGGAGCTGTTTTTT
- TRBD2 TRBJ2-1 15 TRBV2 CASNPLTSGSNEQFF TGTGCCAGCAACCCTTTGACTAGCGGGAGCAATGAGCAGTTCTTC
- - TRBJ2-6 16 TRBV2 CASSEALLSGANVLTF TGTGCCAGCAGTGAAGCGCTCCTCTCTGGGGCCAACGTCCTGACTTTC
- - TRBJ2-3 11 TRBV20-1 CSAVAEDTQYF TGCAGTGCTGTAGCGGAAGATACGCAGTATTTT
- - TRBJ2-7 15 TRBV5-4 CASSRASGPYDEQYF TGTGCCAGCAGCAGGGCTAGTGGGCCCTATGACGAGCAGTACTTC